This entry lists 10 T cell receptor beta chains sequenced from one sample in a study of OX40 agonist ivuxolimab in advanced cancers. Assay used: immunoSEQ multiplex PCR; TCRdb lists only in-frame clones, some missing. The data show about 70,000 clones, roughly 90% seen once. The sequences come from CD4+ or CD8+ T cells sorted from blood, collected in a trial of the OX40 agonist ivuxolimab. The receptors stem from an adult with an advanced solid tumor such as melanoma, head and neck, liver or kidney cancer.

V usage is TRBV9 and J usage is TRBJ2-1, with 8 bases that match TRBD2. Germline CDR1 and CDR2: SGDLS and YYNGEE. This CDR3 region has 17 residues. Losses at the gene ends were 0 bases for V and 2 bases for J; bases not matched to a gene: 7. CDR3 nucleotide sequence: TGTGCCAGCAGCGTAGATACTAGCGGATCCCCCTACAATGAGCAGTTCTTC. This codes for CASSVDTSGSPYNEQFF.

This rearrangement joins TRBV4-1 to TRBJ1-4, with 9 bases aligning to TRBD1. The CDR3 sequence is 17 residues long. The germline CDR1 and CDR2 sequences are MGHRA and YSYEKL. The junction had 12 bases not matched to a gene; V was cut back by 2 bases and J by 8 bases. The CDR3 loop is CASSQPYLGQGREKLFF. Written as DNA, the CDR3 is TGCGCCAGCAGCCAACCTTACTTGGGACAGGGAAGGGAAAAACTGTTTTTT.

The J gene is TRBJ1-2, the V gene TRBV6-5; D is unclear. The CDR3 spans 13 residues. The germline V gene has CDR1 MNHEY and CDR2 SVGAGI. Deletions cut 0 bases from V and 8 bases from J, with 10 bases between. CDR3 in amino acids: CASSYSIGNGYTF. The CDR3 DNA follows: TGTGCCAGCAGTTACTCGATCGGGAACGGCTACACCTTC.

The rearrangement links TRBV7-9 to TRBJ1-6; D ambiguous. This CDR3 has 16 residues. The germline CDR1 and CDR2 sequences are SEHNR and FQNEAQ (reference sequence). The V end lost 5 bases, the J end lost 0 bases, and 11 bases lay between the germline ends. Here the CDR3 DNA reads TGTGCCAGCAGCCCTCCCCCCAGCTCCTATAATTCACCCCTCCACTTT. As protein: CASSPPPSSYNSPLHF.

The chain recombines TRBV5-3 with TRBJ2-2, with a weak D call TRBD2 (6 bases). TRBV5-3 is sorted into the ORF group, with uncertain function. The CDR3 has 14 residues. Trimming took off 3 bases at V and 5 bases at J, with 11 bases between the two ends. The CDR3 nucleotides are TGTGCCAGAAGCTCGGGTGGGGGGACCGGGGAGCTGTTTTTT. Its protein product is CARSSGGGTGELFF.

The chain combines TRBV30 with TRBJ2-1; D is ambiguous. The V end was cut by 1 base, the J end by 4 bases, with 5 bases between. The CDR3 sequence is 12 residues long. Germline CDR1 and CDR2: GTSNPN and SVGIG (reference sequence). CDR3 sequence: CAWSEVYNEQFF. In DNA, the CDR3 is TGTGCCTGGAGTGAGGTTTACAATGAGCAGTTCTTC. Together with reference TRBV30 and TRBJ2-1, the CDR3 gives the full variable domain: SQTIHQWPATLVQPVGSPLSLECTVEGTSNPNLYWYRQAAGRGLQLLFYSVGIGQISSEVPQNLSASRPQDRQFILSSKKLLLSDSGFYLCAWSEVYNEQFFGPGTRLTVL.

The V call is TRBV27, the J call TRBJ2-7; perhaps TRBD2 as D (5 bases). The germline V gene encodes CDR1 MNHEY and CDR2 SMNVEV (reference sequence). The CDR3 spans 15 residues. V was pared by 0 bases and J by 1 base, with 10 bases between. CDR3 protein: CASSLSPGWSYEQYF. CDR3 sequence (DNA): TGTGCCAGCAGTTTATCCCCGGGGTGGTCCTACGAGCAGTACTTC.

The chain carries TRBV19 and TRBJ2-4, with TRBD1 matching 10 bases. V trimming: 3 bases; J trimming: 8 bases; junction bases outside the gene matches: 7. CDR3 size: 15 residues. From germline, CDR1 is LNHDA and CDR2 SQIVND (reference sequence). CDR3 sequence: CASSIGTGDFDIQYF. The CDR3, as DNA: TGTGCCAGTAGTATCGGGACAGGGGATTTCGACATTCAGTACTTC.

The V call is TRBV9, the J call TRBJ2-3; the match to TRBD2 covers 16 bases. Germline values: CDR1 SGDLS, CDR2 YYNGEE. This CDR3 comprises 18 residues. Germline trimming cut 0 bases from V and 2 bases from J; bases unmatched to any gene: 3. CDR3 in amino acids: CASSVEGTSGGATDTQYF. CDR3 nucleotides: TGTGCCAGCAGCGTAGAGGGGACTAGCGGGGGGGCCACAGATACGCAGTATTTT.

The chain employs TRBV4-2 and TRBJ2-1; D perhaps matches TRBD2 (6 bases). Per germline, CDR1 LGHNA and CDR2 YNFKEQ. V was pared by 0 bases and J by 5 bases, with 11 bases between. The CDR3 totals 15 residues. This CDR3 reads CASSQEWGLHNEQFF. CDR3 coding DNA: TGTGCCAGCAGCCAAGAGTGGGGACTGCACAATGAGCAGTTCTTC.